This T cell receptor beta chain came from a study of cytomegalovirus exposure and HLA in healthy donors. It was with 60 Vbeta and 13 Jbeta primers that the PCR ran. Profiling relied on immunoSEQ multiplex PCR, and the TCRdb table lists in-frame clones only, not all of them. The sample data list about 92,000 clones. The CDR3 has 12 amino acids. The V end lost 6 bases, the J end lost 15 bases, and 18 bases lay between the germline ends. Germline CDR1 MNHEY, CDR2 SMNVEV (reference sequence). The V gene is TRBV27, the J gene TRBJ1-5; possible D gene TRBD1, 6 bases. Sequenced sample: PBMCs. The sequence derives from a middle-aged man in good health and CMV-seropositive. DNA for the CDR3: TGTGCCAGCAGGGGCATCCAGGACAGACCGCATTTT. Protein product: CASRGIQDRPHF.